These T cell receptor beta chains were read from a single sample in a study of T cell responses to AZD1222 COVID-19 vaccine. Sequencing used immunoSEQ multiplex PCR; TCRdb keeps in-frame clones, though not all of them. The data hold 75,000 to 85,000 clones, with roughly 90% observed a single time. Sequencing used peripheral blood, obtained 28 days after the second AZD1222 dose. Receptor source: an adult who received the AZD1222 COVID-19 vaccine. CDR3s include the opening cysteine and the closing phenylalanine or tryptophan. A D gene is named only where the DNA matches it firmly. Clone size is given for some rows only: seen once, a few or many times, or a class if the clone is expanded.

14 - - TRBJ1-5 TRBV7-9 TGTGCCAGCAGCCCGCGACAGGAGAATCAGCCCCAGCATTTT CASSPRQENQPQHF
14 - - TRBJ1-5 TRBV6-2/TRBV6-3 TGTGCCAGCAGTTACTCGTTCAGCAATCAGCCCCAGCATTTT CASSYSFSNQPQHF
14 - - TRBJ1-4 TRBV2 TGTGCCAGCAGGACCTATCGAACTAATGAAAAACTGTTTTTT CASRTYRTNEKLFF
15 - - TRBJ2-1 TRBV3-1/TRBV3-2 TGTGCCAGCAGCTCCAGGGCGAGCTCCTACAATGAGCAGTTCTTC CASSSRASSYNEQFF
15 - - TRBJ1-4 TRBV7-8 TGTGCCAGCAGCTTACGGGGTGGCGGAAATGAAAAACTGTTTTTT CASSLRGGGNEKLFF
16 - - TRBJ1-6 TRBV19 TGTGCCAGTAGTCCACCTTGGAGCACGCGGAATTCACCCCTCCACTTT CASSPPWSTRNSPLHF
11 - - TRBJ1-1 TRBV3-1/TRBV3-2 TGTGCCAGCAGCCATGCAGACGGACTATTCTTT CASSHADGLFF
14 - - TRBJ1-4 TRBV28 TGTGCCAGCAGTTTCCTACAGGGTAGTGATAAACTGTTTTTT CASSFLQGSDKLFF
14 - once TRBJ2-2 TRBV5-6 TGTGCCAGCAGCCGGGACATGGGCACCGGGGAGCTGTTTTTT CASSRDMGTGELFF
13 - - TRBJ1-5 TRBV30 TGTGCCTGGAGTCCGGGGGCAGGTCAGCCCCAGCATTTT CAWSPGAGQPQHF
15 - - TRBJ1-1 TRBV28 TGTGCCAGCAGTTTTCCCGCGGCCATGAACACTGAAGCTTTCTTT CASSFPAAMNTEAFF
15 TRBD1 - TRBJ2-2 TRBV7-8 TGTGCCAGCAGCCCCGGGACAGATCACACCGGGGAGCTGTTTTTT CASSPGTDHTGELFF
12 - once TRBJ1-1 TRBV29-1 TGCAGCGCTTTGACGAGAGTCACTGAAGCTTTCTTT CSALTRVTEAFF
16 TRBD1 - TRBJ1-1 TRBV5-1 TGCGCCAGCAGCTTGGGACAGGGGGGTTCTGGGATTCAAGCTTTCTTT CASSLGQGGSGIQAFF
15 - once TRBJ2-1 TRBV4-2 TGTGCCAGCAGCCAGGACTATGGCGGATACAATGAGCAGTTCTTC CASSQDYGGYNEQFF
14 - - TRBJ1-1 TRBV7-2 TGTACCAGCGTAGAGAGGGGGGGGAACACTGAAGCTTTCTTT CTSVERGGNTEAFF
14 - - TRBJ2-1 TRBV5-1 TGCGCCAGCAGCGAGCGACACCGTCTAAATGAGCAGTTCTTC CASSERHRLNEQFF
15 - - TRBJ1-1 TRBV6-5 TGTGCCAGCAGTTACGGGACTCCCTTGAACACTGAAGCTTTCTTT CASSYGTPLNTEAFF
14 TRBD2 - TRBJ2-5 TRBV10-3 TGTGCCATCAAGGAGGGGACTAGCGTCGAGACCCAGTACTTC CAIKEGTSVETQYF